The rows below give T cell receptor beta chains drawn from one sample of a study of blood T cell repertoires in COVID-19. Sequencing was performed with immunoSEQ multiplex PCR; in TCRdb, only in-frame clones are kept and a portion is missing. The data hold 160,000 or so clones, with around 80% observed a single time. Sequenced input: peripheral blood. These receptors were collected from a man in his fifties or sixties with acute or convalescent COVID-19. Both conserved end residues are part of each CDR3. A D gene is named only where the DNA matches it firmly.

>TRBV24-1|17|TRBJ2-1|TRBD1
TGTGCCACCAGTGACCGGCCAGGGACAGGGGGCCGATATGAGCAGTTCTTC
CATSDRPGTGGRYEQFF
>TRBV29-1|20|TRBJ1-1|TRBD1
TGCAGCGTCAAGGCTCCCGGGACAGGGTTGGTAACGGGTCTGAACACTGAAGCTTTCTTT
CSVKAPGTGLVTGLNTEAFF
>TRBV4-3|17|TRBJ2-2|TRBD2
TGCGCCAGCAGCCAAGCTGTTGGCGGGAGGATCGTCGGGGAGCTGTTTTTT
CASSQAVGGRIVGELFF
>TRBV9|15|TRBJ2-2|TRBD1
TGTGCCAGCAGCGGGGACAGCGCGAACACCGGGGAGCTGTTTTTT
CASSGDSANTGELFF
>TRBV2|13|TRBJ2-1|TRBD2
TGTGCCAGCGGCACTAGCGGGAGCAATGAGCAGTTCTTC
CASGTSGSNEQFF
>TRBV24-1|13|TRBJ1-1|NA
TGTGCCACCAGGCGGGGAGAGGACACTGAAGCTTTCTTT
CATRRGEDTEAFF
>TRBV7-6|13|TRBJ1-6|TRBD1
TGTGCCAGCAGCCGGGACAGGGTCTCACCCCTCCACTTT
CASSRDRVSPLHF
>TRBV24-1|15|TRBJ2-3|NA
TGTGCCACCAGTGACCGAGCGGGTCCCACAGATACGCAGTATTTT
CATSDRAGPTDTQYF
>TRBV11-1|14|TRBJ2-7|NA
TGTGCCAGCAGCTTTCGGGGGTCGACCTACGAGCAGTACTTC
CASSFRGSTYEQYF
>TRBV11-2|15|TRBJ2-2|NA
TGTGCCAGCAGTTCTAGGGGGACTACCACCGGGGAGCTGTTTTTT
CASSSRGTTTGELFF
>TRBV4-1|16|TRBJ2-1|TRBD2
TGCGCCAGCAGCCAAGATCTGGGCGGGAGCGCCAATGAGCAGTTCTTC
CASSQDLGGSANEQFF
>TRBV10-3|16|TRBJ2-2|NA
TGTGCCATCAGGAGAGGAGGGCGGGGGAACACCGGGGAGCTGTTTTTT
CAIRRGGRGNTGELFF
>TRBV4-1|16|TRBJ2-7|NA
TGCGCCAGCAGCCAATCGGGAGTGGGGAGCTCCTACGAGCAGTACTTC
CASSQSGVGSSYEQYF
>TRBV19|14|TRBJ2-7|TRBD2
TGTGCCAGTAGTATTGGACTAGCTTTCGACGAGCAGTACTTC
CASSIGLAFDEQYF
>TRBV6-5|15|TRBJ2-1|TRBD2
TGTGCCAGCAGCCTATCTAGCGGGAGGAAGGATGAGCAGTTCTTC
CASSLSSGRKDEQFF
>TRBV5-4|15|TRBJ2-3|TRBD2
TGTGCCAGCAGATATAGCGGGAGTAGCACAGATACGCAGTATTTT
CASRYSGSSTDTQYF
>TRBV18|13|TRBJ1-1|TRBD1
TGTGCCAGCTCACCGACAGGGGACACTGAAGCTTTCTTT
CASSPTGDTEAFF
>TRBV5-4|13|TRBJ1-2|TRBD1
TGTGCCAGCAGCCCCGAGGGACAGTATGGCTACACCTTC
CASSPEGQYGYTF